The 15 T cell receptor beta chains reported below all come from one sample, sequenced in a study of blood T cell repertoires in COVID-19. Method: immunoSEQ multiplex PCR; TCRdb's copy keeps in-frame clones and lacks some. The table has more than 300,000 clones, 89% seen once. Material for sequencing was peripheral blood. These receptors were obtained from a man aged 18 to 29 who had recovered from COVID-19.

The gene calls are TRBV15 and TRBJ2-1; TRBD1 might be the D (6 bases). This CDR3 has 15 amino acids. V was shortened by 1 base and J by 6 bases, with 13 bases between the two germline ends. Germline CDR1 and CDR2: LNHNV and YYDKDF (reference sequence). The CDR3 here is CATSRGTGTSNEQFF. CDR3 in DNA: TGTGCCACCAGCAGAGGCACCGGGACATCCAATGAGCAGTTCTTC.

The CDR3 reads CASSLFWDRKETQYF. As DNA, the CDR3 is TGTGCCAGCAGTTTATTTTGGGACAGAAAAGAGACCCAGTACTTC. The chain combines TRBV27 with TRBJ2-5, with 7 bases aligning to TRBD1. The V gene's germline CDR1 is MNHEY and CDR2 SMNVEV (reference sequence). This CDR3 spans 15 amino acids. After removal of 1 base from V and 3 bases from J, the junction contained 5 bases not matched to a gene.

Details on this clone: The identical CDR3 is also encoded by other nucleotide sequences in the sample. V usage is TRBV4-3 and J usage is TRBJ1-1; 9 positions agree with TRBD1. There are 15 residues in the CDR3. The germline CDR1 and CDR2 sequences are LGHNA and YSLEER. The junction had 2 bases not matched to a gene; V was cut back by 3 bases and J by 0 bases. The CDR3 loop reads CASSQGQGLNTEAFF. The CDR3 region has the DNA TGCGCCAGCAGCCAGGGACAGGGACTGAACACTGAAGCTTTCTTT.

The CDR3 loop reads CASSYSGTSGDEQYF. The CDR3 DNA sequence: TGTGCCAGCAGTTACTCCGGGACTAGCGGGGACGAGCAGTACTTC. V and J are TRBV6-5 and TRBJ2-7; 13 nucleotides match TRBD2. V trimming: 0 bases; J trimming: 5 bases; junction bases outside the gene matches: 1. Germline V gene lookup returns CDR1 MNHEY and CDR2 SVGAGI. This CDR3 region has 15 residues.

This chain links TRBV5-6 with TRBJ2-7, with D possibly TRBD1 on 5 matching bases. Germline CDR1 reads SGHDT; CDR2 reads YYEEEE. This CDR3 comprises 13 residues. The V gene lost 6 bases and the J gene lost 0 bases, with 10 bases spanning the gap. The CDR3 DNA is TGTGCCAGCAAACAGGAGAACTCCTACGAGCAGTACTTC. It is translated as CASKQENSYEQYF. The complete variable domain, with remaining parts taken from reference TRBV5-6 and TRBJ2-7, reads DAGVTQSPTHLIKTRGQQVTLRCSPKSGHDTVSWYQQALGQGPQFIFQYYEEEERQRGNFPDRFSGHQFPNYSSELNVNALLLGDSALYLCASKQENSYEQYFGPGTRLTVT.

The V gene is TRBV27, the J gene TRBJ2-1; a possible D gene is TRBD1 (6 bases). The CDR3 runs 18 residues. Germline V gene data show CDR1 as MNHEY and CDR2 as SMNVEV (reference sequence). Between the trimmed V and J ends, which lost 10 bases and 5 bases, there was a span of 30 bases. The CDR3 nucleotides are TGTGCCACTGCCCCCGAGACAGGATTCAATTACCTACACAATGAGCAGTTCTTC. Translating it yields CATAPETGFNYLHNEQFF.

A single count supports this clone. The chain recombines TRBV5-1 with TRBJ2-5; no clear D. Trimming pared 0 bases from V and 4 bases from J, leaving 10 bases between. Germline V gives CDR1 SGHRS, CDR2 YFSETQ. The CDR3 has 14 amino acids. CDR3 protein: CASSLEVAGETQYF. For the CDR3, the DNA is TGCGCCAGCAGCTTGGAGGTAGCCGGAGAGACCCAGTACTTC.

The chain carries TRBV19 and TRBJ1-5, with a possible D match to TRBD1 (6 bases). The CDR3 has 14 residues. Germline lookup yields CDR1 LNHDA and CDR2 SQIVND (reference sequence). Between the trimmed V and J ends, which lost 4 bases and 3 bases, there was a span of 10 bases. The CDR3 protein is CASSSGGNNQPQHF. The CDR3 nucleotides are TGTGCCAGTAGTAGTGGGGGCAACAATCAGCCCCAGCATTTT.

This chain joins TRBV19 and TRBJ1-5; 7 nucleotides agree with TRBD1. Germline V gene data show CDR1 as LNHDA and CDR2 as SQIVND (reference sequence). V lost 5 bases, J lost 5 bases, and 3 bases stayed unmatched. This CDR3 is 13 amino acids long. The DNA for the CDR3 is TGTGCCAGTAGTCCCAGGGGGGATCAGCCCCAGCATTTT. Its protein product is CASSPRGDQPQHF.

V is TRBV2 and J is TRBJ2-1; 9 nucleotides match TRBD1. CDR3 length: 15 amino acids. Germline V gives CDR1 SNHLY, CDR2 FYNNEI. V lost 4 bases to trimming and J lost 7 bases; unmatched junction nucleotides: 8. The CDR3 region has the DNA TGTGCCAGCAGTGCGGTTGTGGGACAGGGTAATGAGCAGTTCTTC. Translation: CASSAVVGQGNEQFF.

The chain employs TRBV6-6 and TRBJ2-2; TRBD1 matches 7 bases. CDR3 length: 17 amino acids. Germline CDR1 is MNHNY and CDR2 is SVGAGI (reference sequence). Trimming took 5 bases from V and 8 from J; bases not matched to a gene: 17. CDR3 bases: TGTGCCAGCAGTCCAATCCGGGACAGTGGGGATTTTGGGGAGCTGTTTTTT. It translates to CASSPIRDSGDFGELFF.

This clone was detected only once. The J gene is TRBJ2-2, the V gene TRBV7-9, with TRBD2 matching 12 bases. Germline CDR1 SEHNR, CDR2 FQNEAQ (reference sequence). The ends lost 0 bases at V and 0 bases at J; junction bases unmatched: 5. CDR3 length: 19 residues. In DNA form, the CDR3 reads TGTGCCAGCAGCTTAGCGCAGGGACTAGCGGGCTCGAACACCGGGGAGCTGTTTTTT. It translates to CASSLAQGLAGSNTGELFF.

The chain recombines TRBV19 with TRBJ1-1, with 11 bases that match TRBD1. Germline V gene lookup returns CDR1 LNHDA and CDR2 SQIVND (reference sequence). The J segment lost 5 bases and the V segment lost 8 bases, leaving 4 bases of the junction unmatched. The CDR3 contains 13 residues. The CDR3 DNA reads as TGTGCCAGTGGGACAGGGGGAAGGACTGAAGCTTTCTTT. This gives the protein CASGTGGRTEAFF. The whole variable domain, remainder taken from reference TRBV19 and TRBJ1-1, is DGGITQSPKYLFRKEGQNVTLSCEQNLNHDAMYWYRQDPGQGLRLIYYSQIVNDFQKGDIAEGYSVSREKKESFPLTVTSAQKNPTAFYLCASGTGGRTEAFFGQGTRLTVV.

The chain employs TRBV11-3 and TRBJ2-3; 15 nucleotides align to TRBD2. The CDR3 contains 18 residues. The V gene end was trimmed by 3 bases and the J gene end by 1 base; junction bases not matched to a gene: 5. CDR1 and CDR2 (germline): SGHNT, YENEEA. The CDR3: CASSLGTSGGLGTDTQYF. For the CDR3, the DNA is TGTGCCAGCAGCTTGGGGACTAGCGGGGGGCTGGGCACAGATACGCAGTATTTT.

This clone has just one count. The chain combines TRBV5-1 with TRBJ1-4; TRBD1 aligns across 7 bases. There are 14 residues in the CDR3. V lost 5 bases and J lost 8; bases outside the gene matches: 9. CDR1 is SGHRS, CDR2 YFSETQ, per germline. CDR3 in DNA: TGCGCCAGCAGTATTCGACAGGGTAACGAAAAACTGTTTTTT. Its translation: CASSIRQGNEKLFF.